Presented here are 30 T cell receptor beta chains from one specimen sequenced in a study of early T cells in non-severe SARS-CoV-2 infection. In TCRdb, the 5' RACE reads were re-called with MiXCR into one record per CDR3 protein. The data contain 75,000 or so distinct CDR3 sequences, 11% to 15% of them singletons. The specimen sequenced was whole blood. These receptors came from an adult who was a healthcare worker with PCR-confirmed SARS-CoV-2 infection or an uninfected control (not recorded which).

V is TRBV29-1 and J is TRBJ2-4; no firm D call. Trimming cost V 3 bases and J 1 base, with 10 bases left between them. The CDR3 has 14 amino acids. Germline CDR1 reads SQVTM; CDR2 reads ANQGSEA. The CDR3 nucleotides read TGCAGCGTTGAGCGGCTTCGGGCCAAAAACATTCAGTACTTC. It specifies CSVERLRAKNIQYF.

This clonotype has a handful of counts. The chain combines TRBV20-1 with TRBJ1-1; D gene uncertain. Germline values: CDR1 DFQATT, CDR2 SNEGSKA (reference sequence). This CDR3 has 11 residues. The CDR3 DNA reads as TGCACCCCGGTCGGCGAAACTGAAGCTTTCTTT. Residues: CTPVGETEAFF.

The V and J genes are TRBV5-8 and TRBJ1-5; D not certain. CDR3 length: 15 residues. Germline values: CDR1 SGHTS, CDR2 YDEGEE. The V end lost 5 bases, the J end lost 0 bases, and 12 bases lay between the germline ends. CDR3 in amino acids: CASRVSAPSNQPQHF. The CDR3, as DNA: TGTGCCAGCAGGGTGTCAGCTCCTAGCAATCAGCCCCAGCATTTT. Variable domain in full (rest from reference TRBV5-8 and TRBJ1-5): EAGVTQSPTHLIKTRGQQATLRCSPISGHTSVYWYQQALGLGLQFLLWYDEGEERNRGNFPPRFSGRQFPNYSSELNVNALELEDSALYLCASRVSAPSNQPQHFGDGTRLSIL.

The V call is TRBV15, the J call TRBJ2-7; no definite D call. The V gene lost 0 bases and the J gene lost 2 bases, with 11 bases spanning the gap. Germline CDR1 is LNHNV and CDR2 is YYDKDF (reference sequence). The CDR3 is 15 residues long. CDR3 nucleotide sequence: TGTGCCACCAGCAGAGATCCGGTCCGGACCTACGAGCAGTACTTC. Translated: CATSRDPVRTYEQYF. Supplemented by reference TRBV15 and TRBJ2-7, the full variable domain reads DAMVIQNPRYQVTQFGKPVTLSCSQTLNHNVMYWYQQKSSQAPKLLFHYYDKDFNNEADTPDNFQSRRPNTSFCFLDIRSPGLGDTAMYLCATSRDPVRTYEQYFGPGTRLTVT.

CDR3 sequence: CASSLTTESINEKLFF. The CDR3 nucleotides read TGTGCCAGCAGCTTAACAACCGAGTCCATTAATGAAAAACTGTTTTTT. This sequence joins TRBV7-9 and TRBJ1-4; no definite D call. V lost 2 bases and J 4 bases, leaving 14 bases between the germline ends. The CDR3 spans 16 residues. Germline CDR1 SEHNR, CDR2 FQNEAQ (reference sequence).

CDR3 amino acids: CASSLGQISYNEQFF. The CDR3 DNA reads as TGTGCCAGCAGCTTGGGACAGATATCCTACAATGAGCAGTTCTTC. The V and J genes are TRBV5-4 and TRBJ2-1; perhaps TRBD1 as D (5 bases). Between the trimmed V and J ends, which lost 0 bases and 1 base, there was a span of 8 bases. The CDR3 is 15 residues long. Germline-derived CDR1 and CDR2 are SGHNT and YYREEE (reference sequence).

This clonotype was seen more than once but under ten times. This chain connects TRBV28 to TRBJ2-5; 13 bases agree with TRBD2. The CDR3 sequence is 17 residues long. The V and J ends lost 5 bases and 0 bases, in that order; junction bases with no gene match: 6. Germline CDR1 reads MDHEN; CDR2 reads SYDVKM. The DNA of the CDR3 is TGTGCCAGCAGTATCACTAGCGGGGGGGCGTACCAAGAGACCCAGTACTTC. Amino acids: CASSITSGGAYQETQYF.

The chain links TRBV6-5 to TRBJ1-2; the match to TRBD1 covers 8 bases. CDR1 and CDR2 (germline): MNHEY, SVGAGI. V was clipped by 10 bases and J by 5 bases; unmatched bases: 12. The CDR3 loop spans 14 amino acids. DNA of the CDR3: TGTGCCACCAAGTTAGGACAGGGAATATATGGCTACACCTTC. This encodes CATKLGQGIYGYTF.

Comments on this clonotype: This sequence may be a read error, since a much larger clone differs from it by one base. V and J are TRBV29-1 and TRBJ1-2; no reliable D call. CDR1 and CDR2 from the germline V gene are SQVTM and ANQGSEA. The CDR3 has 11 residues. The CDR3 DNA is TGCGGCGTACTGGGCCCGCGGGGCTACACCTTC. It translates to CGVLGPRGYTF.

This clonotype appeared a few times. V usage is TRBV10-2 and J usage is TRBJ1-4; D remains ambiguous. V was trimmed by 4 bases and J by 12 bases, leaving 12 bases between them. Per germline, CDR1 WSHSY and CDR2 SAAADI. The CDR3 sequence is 12 residues long. CDR3 residues: CASSGAPSELFF. The CDR3 bases are TGCGCCAGCAGTGGGGCGCCCTCGGAACTGTTTTTT.

This clonotype showed up many times. The gene calls are TRBV7-2 and TRBJ2-3, with no clear D. Germline lookup yields CDR1 SGHTA and CDR2 FQGNSA. V dropped 6 bases and J dropped 0 bases, with 13 bases sitting between them. The CDR3 extends over 15 amino acids. The CDR3 sequence: CASSQGQHSTDTQYF. The DNA of the CDR3 is TGTGCCAGCAGTCAAGGGCAGCATAGCACAGATACGCAGTATTTT.

CDR3 sequence: CASSPSGLAGETQYF. The DNA of the CDR3 is TGTGCCAGCAGCCCTAGTGGGCTTGCAGGGGAGACCCAGTACTTC. The genes are TRBV12-3 or TRBV12-4 and TRBJ2-5; D may be TRBD1 (5 bases). With 6 bases removed from V and 5 bases from J, the gap between germline ends came to 19 bases. This CDR3 comprises 15 residues.

This rearrangement joins TRBV28 to TRBJ2-1; TRBD2 agrees at 8 bases. Germline loops: CDR1 MDHEN, CDR2 SYDVKM. This CDR3 comprises 14 residues. With 5 bases clipped from V and 6 bases from J, the junction kept 6 bases outside the gene matches. The CDR3 DNA sequence: TGTGCCAGCAGTCTGACAGGACTAGCCAATGAGCAGTTCTTC. Encoded protein: CASSLTGLANEQFF.

J is TRBJ2-7 and V is TRBV27, with 8 bases matching TRBD1. This CDR3 is 15 amino acids long. Germline CDR1 is MNHEY and CDR2 is SMNVEV (reference sequence). V shed 5 bases, J shed 5 bases, and the junction held 11 bases outside the gene matches. The CDR3 here is CASSQSTGGYNEQYF. The CDR3 DNA sequence: TGTGCCAGCAGTCAATCTACAGGGGGGTACAACGAGCAGTACTTC.

The chain is built from TRBV3-1 and TRBJ1-5; no clear D. The germline CDR1 and CDR2 sequences are LGHDT and YNNKEL (reference sequence). The CDR3 runs to 12 residues. V was cut by 0 bases and J by 7 bases, with 4 bases left in between. In nucleotides, the CDR3 is TGTGCCAGCAGCCAAGATGGGCAGCCCCAGCATTTT. It translates to CASSQDGQPQHF.

This clonotype turned up a few times. The rearrangement joins TRBV7-8 to TRBJ2-3, with 7 bases identical to TRBD1. Germline V CDR1 and CDR2: SGHVS, FQNEAQ. The V gene end was trimmed by 5 bases and the J gene end by 4 bases; junction bases not matched to a gene: 9. The CDR3 is made up of 15 amino acids. The CDR3 region has the DNA TGTGCCAGCAGCGCCAGACAGGGTTTTGCAGATACGCAGTATTTT. It specifies CASSARQGFADTQYF.

The chain recombines TRBV7-9 with TRBJ2-7; 12 bases fit TRBD1. The CDR3 covers 18 residues. With 0 bases clipped from V and 3 bases from J, the junction kept 9 bases outside the gene matches. Per germline, CDR1 SEHNR and CDR2 FQNEAQ (reference sequence). The CDR3 protein is CASSLASLGQGAGYEQYF. In DNA, the CDR3 is TGTGCCAGCAGCTTAGCGTCCCTGGGACAGGGGGCTGGCTACGAGCAGTACTTC. Drawing the rest from reference TRBV7-9 and TRBJ2-7, the complete variable domain is DTGVSQNPRHKITKRGQNVTFRCDPISEHNRLYWYRQTLGQGPEFLTYFQNEAQLEKSRLLSDRFSAERPKGSFSTLEIQRTEQGDSAMYLCASSLASLGQGAGYEQYFGPGTRLTVT.

The rearrangement joins TRBV11-2 to TRBJ2-5; 7 positions match TRBD2. The CDR3 consists of 14 residues. V trimming: 5 bases; J trimming: 0 bases; junction bases outside the gene matches: 3. The V gene's germline CDR1 is SGHAT and CDR2 FQNNGV. In DNA, the CDR3 is TGTGCCAGCAGCCACGCGGGGGACCAAGAGACCCAGTACTTC. This encodes CASSHAGDQETQYF.

This clonotype was counted between two and nine times. The DNA for the CDR3 is TGTGCCAGCAGTTACTCGACTAGCGGGAACACCGGGGAGCTGTTTTTT. Protein product: CASSYSTSGNTGELFF. The chain carries TRBV6-6 and TRBJ2-2; TRBD2 aligns across 9 bases. Germline V gives CDR1 MNHNY, CDR2 SVGAGI (reference sequence). This CDR3 spans 16 amino acids. V lost 0 bases and J lost 1; bases outside the gene matches: 0.

This clonotype was seen more than once but under ten times. The chain couples TRBV4-3 to TRBJ2-7, with D perhaps matching TRBD1 (6 bases). V lost 3 bases to trimming and J lost 2 bases, with 14 bases between them. Germline V lookup: CDR1 LGHNA, CDR2 YSLEER. The CDR3 is 15 amino acids. The CDR3 region is CASSHTRDTTYEQYF. CDR3 bases: TGCGCCAGCAGCCACACCCGGGACACAACCTACGAGCAGTACTTC.

This clonotype turned up a few times. The chain carries TRBV6-2 or TRBV6-3 and TRBJ2-7; possibly TRBD1 for D (5 bases). The V end was cut by 5 bases, the J end by 2 bases, with 10 bases between. The CDR3 consists of 13 residues. Germline lookup yields CDR1 MNHEY and CDR2 SVGEGT. The CDR3 bases are TGTGCCAGCAGTGGGGTCAGGGCCTACGAGCAGTACTTC. Translated: CASSGVRAYEQYF.

The J gene is TRBJ2-7, the V gene TRBV12-3 or TRBV12-4, with 8 bases fitting TRBD2. This CDR3 has 16 amino acids. J lost 2 bases, V lost 5 bases, and 11 bases had no gene match. This chain's CDR3 is CASSRGLGGQTYEQYF. In DNA, the CDR3 is TGTGCCAGCAGTAGGGGACTAGGGGGACAAACCTACGAGCAGTACTTC.

A single count supports this clonotype. The rearrangement uses TRBV28 and TRBJ1-6; possible D gene TRBD1, 5 bases. Germline CDR1 MDHEN, CDR2 SYDVKM. Trimming left V 6 bases short and J 9 bases short, with 15 bases between. CDR3 length: 14 residues. This CDR3 reads CASSSGLAVSPLHF. In nucleotides, the CDR3 is TGTGCCAGCAGCTCGGGACTCGCCGTTTCACCCCTCCACTTT.

The V and J genes are TRBV11-2 and TRBJ2-7; D assignment may be TRBD1 or TRBD2 (6 bases each). This CDR3 comprises 14 residues. Germline CDR1 reads SGHAT; CDR2 reads FQNNGV. V was shortened by 0 bases and J by 4 bases, with 10 bases between the two germline ends. CDR3 sequence: CASSLDQGRYEQYF. The CDR3, as DNA: TGTGCCAGCAGCTTAGATCAGGGGAGGTACGAGCAGTACTTC.

The chain recombines TRBV30 with TRBJ1-1; the match to TRBD1 covers 7 bases. Germline trimming cut 3 bases from V and 4 bases from J; bases unmatched to any gene: 5. This CDR3 has 13 amino acids. From germline, CDR1 is GTSNPN and CDR2 SVGIG (reference sequence). In nucleotides, the CDR3 is TGTGCCTGGAGCAGGGGGTATAGCACTGAAGCTTTCTTT. Its translation: CAWSRGYSTEAFF.

The table lists this clonotype with a few counts. The rearrangement joins TRBV7-2 to TRBJ2-1; D perhaps matches TRBD2 (5 bases). The V and J ends lost 3 bases and 7 bases respectively, with 10 bases between them. Germline V lookup: CDR1 SGHTA, CDR2 FQGNSA. The CDR3 extends over 13 amino acids. CDR3 sequence (DNA): TGTGCCAGCAGCTTCTACCGGGGTAATGAGCAGTTCTTC. Amino acids: CASSFYRGNEQFF.

The chain joins TRBV12-3 or TRBV12-4 to TRBJ2-1, with 15 bases lining up with TRBD2. V lost 5 bases, J lost 9 bases, and 11 bases stayed unmatched. This CDR3 has 17 residues. CDR3 loop: CASSGLAGGRTKGEQFF. The CDR3 DNA sequence: TGTGCCAGCAGTGGACTAGCGGGGGGGCGGACGAAGGGTGAGCAGTTCTTC.

In its sample, this clonotype was seen a few times. The chain has TRBV28 and TRBJ2-3; tentatively, D is TRBD1 or TRBD2 (5 bases each). Germline CDR1 reads MDHEN; CDR2 reads SYDVKM. V was trimmed by 3 bases and J by 1 base, leaving 8 bases between them. CDR3 length: 14 amino acids. CDR3: CASSLGVRTDTQYF. The CDR3 DNA reads TGTGCCAGCAGTTTGGGGGTCCGCACAGATACGCAGTATTTT.

V is TRBV6-1 and J is TRBJ2-1, with 7 bases fitting TRBD1. Per the germline V gene, CDR1 is MNHNS and CDR2 is SASEGT. The V and J ends lost 1 base and 7 bases, in that order; junction bases with no gene match: 16. CDR3 size: 18 residues. As DNA, the CDR3 is TGTGCCAGCAGTGAAGATTGGGGGACAGTTGTGGGTAATAATGAGCAGTTCTTC. Amino acids: CASSEDWGTVVGNNEQFF.

This clonotype was found many times. The chain uses TRBV12-3 or TRBV12-4 and TRBJ2-2; 9 bases match TRBD2. The CDR3 runs to 16 residues. V gave up 6 bases and J gave up 4 bases; unmatched junction bases: 9. CDR3 sequence (DNA): TGTGCCAGCAGCTGGTCGACTAGCGGATCCACCGGGGAGCTGTTTTTT. Amino acids: CASSWSTSGSTGELFF.